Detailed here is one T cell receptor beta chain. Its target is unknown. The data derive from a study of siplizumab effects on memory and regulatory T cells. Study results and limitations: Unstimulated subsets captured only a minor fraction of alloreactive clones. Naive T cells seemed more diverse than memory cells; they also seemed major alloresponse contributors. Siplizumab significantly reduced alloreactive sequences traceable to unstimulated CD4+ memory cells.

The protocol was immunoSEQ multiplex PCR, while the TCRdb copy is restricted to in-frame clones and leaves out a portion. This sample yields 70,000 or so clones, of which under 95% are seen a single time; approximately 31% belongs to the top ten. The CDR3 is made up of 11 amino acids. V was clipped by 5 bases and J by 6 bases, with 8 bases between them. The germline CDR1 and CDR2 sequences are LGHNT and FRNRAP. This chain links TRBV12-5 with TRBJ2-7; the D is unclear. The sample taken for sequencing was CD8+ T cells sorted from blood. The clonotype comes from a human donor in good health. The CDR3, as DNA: TGTGCTAGTGGTCCCCCCCCCGAGCAGTACTTC. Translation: CASGPPPEQYF. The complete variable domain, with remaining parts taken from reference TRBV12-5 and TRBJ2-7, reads DARVTQTPRHKVTEMGQEVTMRCQPILGHNTVFWYRQTMMQGLELLAYFRNRAPLDDSGMPKDRFSAEMPDATLATLKIQPSEPRDSAVYFCASGPPPEQYFGPGTRLTVT.